The 10 T cell receptor beta chains below all came from one sample that was sequenced in a study of vaccination and CD4 T cells after COVID-19. What these receptors recognize is not known. Specified treatment: approximately 9-day PBMC culture with coronavirus spike peptide pools or control peptides (ViraFEST assay). The study sequenced cultured CD4+ T cell DNA using the Oncomine TCR Beta short-read assay. TCRdb independently ran MiXCR on the PCR reads; one entry per CDR3 protein. The sample lists approximately 10,000 distinct CDR3 sequences; under 75% were seen once. The specimen sequenced was CD4+ T cells from blood, cultured in vitro. Every receptor here comes from a human donor who had recovered from COVID-19.

This sequence joins TRBV2 and TRBJ1-1; D gene unclear. Germline assignment: CDR1 SNHLY and CDR2 FYNNEI. The CDR3 totals 11 residues. V lost 3 bases and J lost 6, with 5 bases in between. In DNA, the CDR3 is TGTGCCAGCAGTGAGGGTTCTGAAGCTTTCTTT. Translation gives CASSEGSEAFF.

This clonotype has a single count. This chain joins TRBV19 and TRBJ1-6, with 10 bases lining up with TRBD1. The CDR3 contains 14 residues. The V gene end was trimmed by 4 bases and the J gene end by 6 bases; junction bases not matched to a gene: 0. CDR1 LNHDA and CDR2 SQIVND come from the germline V gene (reference sequence). The CDR3 loop reads CASSRQGANSPLHF. CDR3 nucleotide sequence: TGTGCCAGTAGTAGACAGGGGGCTAATTCACCCCTCCACTTT.

The chain employs TRBV12-3 or TRBV12-4 and TRBJ1-5, with unresolved D. The length of the CDR3 is 15 residues. Trimming cost V 8 bases and J 1 base, with 15 bases left between them. DNA for the CDR3: TGTGCCAGCTCGGTTACAGCTTTCAGCAATCAGCCCCAGCATTTT. Protein product: CASSVTAFSNQPQHF.

The chain combines TRBV10-3 with TRBJ2-7; 7 nucleotides match TRBD2. The J segment lost 0 bases and the V segment lost 6 bases, leaving 5 bases of the junction unmatched. CDR3 length: 14 residues. Germline V lookup: CDR1 ENHRY, CDR2 SYGVKD. The CDR3 DNA reads TGTGCCATCAGAGGTGGCGGGGGCTCCTACGAGCAGTACTTC. Translating gives CAIRGGGGSYEQYF.

The chain has TRBV10-3 and TRBJ1-6; tentatively, D is TRBD1 (6 bases). The germline V gene encodes CDR1 ENHRY and CDR2 SYGVKD. The CDR3 loop spans 14 amino acids. Trimming left V 10 bases short and J 7 bases short, with 17 bases between. This CDR3 reads CATHREGYNSPLHF. The CDR3 coding sequence is TGTGCCACACACAGGGAGGGCTACAATTCACCCCTCCACTTT.

CDR3 protein: CASSSWDDGQETQYF. In nucleotides, the CDR3 is TGTGCCAGCAGCTCCTGGGACGATGGACAAGAGACCCAGTACTTC. The chain carries TRBV6-2 or TRBV6-3 and TRBJ2-5; D may correspond to TRBD1 or TRBD2 (5 bases each). Germline CDR1 MNHEY, CDR2 SVGEGT. The CDR3 has 15 amino acids. The V end lost 6 bases, the J end lost 2 bases, and 16 bases lay between the germline ends.

This clonotype was detected only a few times. The V gene is TRBV6-5, the J gene TRBJ1-6, with 7 bases matching TRBD1. The CDR3 is 13 residues long. Germline-derived CDR1 and CDR2 are MNHEY and SVGAGI. V lost 4 bases and J lost 8; bases outside the gene matches: 2. Written as DNA, the CDR3 is TGTGCCAGCAGTTCCGGGACAGATTCACCCCTCCACTTT. Protein sequence: CASSSGTDSPLHF.

This clonotype occurred a few times. The V call is TRBV19, the J call TRBJ1-2, with D unclear. Per the germline V gene, CDR1 is LNHDA and CDR2 is SQIVND (reference sequence). Trimming removed 4 bases from V and 8 bases from J, with 14 bases in between. The CDR3 is 13 amino acids. The CDR3 here is CASSTRDASGYTF. CDR3 nucleotide sequence: TGTGCCAGTAGTACCCGAGACGCCTCGGGCTACACCTTC.

This clonotype was counted only a few times. The chain couples TRBV20-1 to TRBJ2-5; TRBD1 matches at 8 bases. Germline V lookup: CDR1 DFQATT, CDR2 SNEGSKA (reference sequence). V lost 5 bases to trimming and J lost 7 bases; unmatched junction nucleotides: 9. This CDR3 has 13 residues. This CDR3 is CSAEGQGPVTQYF. In DNA, the CDR3 is TGCAGTGCTGAAGGACAGGGCCCAGTGACCCAGTACTTC.

This clonotype appeared once. The rearrangement joins TRBV25-1 to TRBJ1-2; no clear D. The V end was cut by 3 bases, the J end by 2 bases, with 7 bases between. In germline, CDR1 is MGHDK, CDR2 SYGVNS. CDR3 length equals 13 residues. CDR3 sequence reads: CASSEQPNYGYTF. CDR3 DNA sequence: TGTGCCAGCAGTGAGCAACCCAACTATGGCTACACCTTC.